This T cell receptor beta chain was sequenced for a study of metastatic and nonmetastatic thyroid tumors. About the study: Repertoires were compared across blood and tumor or nodule tissue from malignant and benign thyroid patients.

As for this clone: The antigen is unknown.

No treatment of any kind had been given to any patient before thyroid surgery. Study outcomes and limitations: As reported, TCR beta diversity in blood and tumor was significantly higher in malignant thyroid tumors than in benign nodules.

As processed by the authors: The study took CDR3 differences across clinicopathological groups and made a distant-metastasis classifier for papillary thyroid cancer from them. Using MiXCR, TCRdb reanalyzed the PCR reads. TCRdb, rather than the study authors, made the V and J calls. The sample lists roughly 34,000 clones; 30% to 40% were seen once. Germline CDR1 and CDR2: MNHEY and SMNVEV (reference sequence). The V and J ends lost 6 bases and 0 bases respectively, with 6 bases between them. The CDR3 has 13 residues. The chain is built from TRBV27 and TRBJ1-5; D is uncertain. Sequencing input: tumor tissue. The clonotype comes from a female donor with papillary thyroid cancer or a benign thyroid nodule (not recorded which). Some clones in this sample may be carry-over from other donors' samples. The CDR3 DNA reads as TGTGCCAGCAGAGGGTATAGCAATCAGCCCCAGCATTTT. It yields the protein CASRGYSNQPQHF.